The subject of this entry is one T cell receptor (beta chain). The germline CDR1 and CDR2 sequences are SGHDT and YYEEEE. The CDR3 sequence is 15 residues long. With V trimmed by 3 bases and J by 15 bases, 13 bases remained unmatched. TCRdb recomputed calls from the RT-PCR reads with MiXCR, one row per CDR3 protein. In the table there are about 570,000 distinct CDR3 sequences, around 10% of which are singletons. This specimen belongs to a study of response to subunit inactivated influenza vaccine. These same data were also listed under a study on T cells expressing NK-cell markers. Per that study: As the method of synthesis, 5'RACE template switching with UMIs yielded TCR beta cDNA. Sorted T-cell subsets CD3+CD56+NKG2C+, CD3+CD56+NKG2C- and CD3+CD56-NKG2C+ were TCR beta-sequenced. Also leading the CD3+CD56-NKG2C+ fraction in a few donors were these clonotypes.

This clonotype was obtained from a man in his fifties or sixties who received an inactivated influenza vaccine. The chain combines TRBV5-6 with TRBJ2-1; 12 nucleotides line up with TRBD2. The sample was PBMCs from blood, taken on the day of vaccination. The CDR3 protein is CASSSGTSGPLDGFF. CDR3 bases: TGTGCCAGCAGCTCGGGGACTAGCGGGCCCCTCGACGGGTTCTTC. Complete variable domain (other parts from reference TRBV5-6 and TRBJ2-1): DAGVTQSPTHLIKTRGQQVTLRCSPKSGHDTVSWYQQALGQGPQFIFQYYEEEERQRGNFPDRFSGHQFPNYSSELNVNALLLGDSALYLCASSSGTSGPLDGFFGPGTRLTVL.